The following is a T cell receptor beta chain sequence with its context. What it binds is unknown. The CDR3 length is 16 residues. A second about 6 to 12 cycle PCR used barcoded and J-beta primers. The template-switch adaptor was a 5' adaptor with 12 random nucleotides. It tagged each cDNA molecule. TCRdb passed the 5' RACE reads through MiXCR, listing each CDR3 protein once. There are roughly 680,000 distinct CDR3 sequences in the sample; 52% occur only once, and approximately 15% lies in the top ten. The sample originates from a study of blood T cells in healthy people across ages. Study-wide results and caveats: Per million T cells, the diversity of TCR beta decreased roughly linearly as age advanced.

This receptor was taken from a woman of 80 years or more in good health. Sequencing input: blood. The V call is TRBV12-3 or TRBV12-4, the J call TRBJ2-1; 10 nucleotides line up with TRBD1. The last part of the DNA fits TRBJ2-7 better; the J call may be wrong. DNA for the CDR3: TGTGCCAGCACTTCCCCCGGGACAGGGGATAGAAGTGAGCAGTACTTC. It codes for CASTSPGTGDRSEQYF.